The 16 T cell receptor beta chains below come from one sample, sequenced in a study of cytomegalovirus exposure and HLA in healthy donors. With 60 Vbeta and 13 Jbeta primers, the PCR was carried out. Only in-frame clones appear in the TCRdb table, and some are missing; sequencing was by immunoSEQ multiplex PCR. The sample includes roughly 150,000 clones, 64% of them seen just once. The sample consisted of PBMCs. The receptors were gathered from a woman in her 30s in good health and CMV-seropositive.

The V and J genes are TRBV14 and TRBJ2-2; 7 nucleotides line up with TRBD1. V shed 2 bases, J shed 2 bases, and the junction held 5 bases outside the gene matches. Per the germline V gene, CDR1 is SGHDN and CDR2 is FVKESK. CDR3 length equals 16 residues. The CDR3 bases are TGTGCCAGCAGCCAACATCGACAGGGTAACACCGGGGAGCTGTTTTTT. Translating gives CASSQHRQGNTGELFF.

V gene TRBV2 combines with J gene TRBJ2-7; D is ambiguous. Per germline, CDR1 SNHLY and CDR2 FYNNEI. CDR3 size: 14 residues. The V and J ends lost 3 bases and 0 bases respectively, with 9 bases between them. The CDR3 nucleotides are TGTGCCAGCAGTGATGACTTCAGCTCCTACGAGCAGTACTTC. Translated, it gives CASSDDFSSYEQYF. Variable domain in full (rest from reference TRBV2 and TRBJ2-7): EPEVTQTPSHQVTQMGQEVILRCVPISNHLYFYWYRQILGQKVEFLVSFYNNEISEKSEIFDDQFSVERPDGSNFTLKIRSTKLEDSAMYFCASSDDFSSYEQYFGPGTRLTVT.

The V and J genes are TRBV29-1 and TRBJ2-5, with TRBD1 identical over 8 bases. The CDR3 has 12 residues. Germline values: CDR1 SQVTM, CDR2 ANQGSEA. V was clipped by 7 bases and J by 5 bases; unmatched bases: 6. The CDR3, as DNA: TGCAGCGGACAGGGGTTTGTGGAGACCCAGTACTTC. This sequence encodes CSGQGFVETQYF. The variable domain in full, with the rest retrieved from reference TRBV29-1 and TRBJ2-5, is SAVISQKPSRDICQRGTSLTIQCQVDSQVTMMFWYRQQPGQSLTLIATANQGSEATYESGFVIDKFPISRPNLTFSTLTVSNMSPEDSSIYLCSGQGFVETQYFGPGTRLLVL.

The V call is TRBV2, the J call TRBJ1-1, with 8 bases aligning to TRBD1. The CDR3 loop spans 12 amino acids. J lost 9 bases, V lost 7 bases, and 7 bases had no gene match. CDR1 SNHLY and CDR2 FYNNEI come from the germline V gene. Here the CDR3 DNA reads TGTGCCAGCAACCAACGACAGGGGAAAGCTTTCTTT. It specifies CASNQRQGKAFF.

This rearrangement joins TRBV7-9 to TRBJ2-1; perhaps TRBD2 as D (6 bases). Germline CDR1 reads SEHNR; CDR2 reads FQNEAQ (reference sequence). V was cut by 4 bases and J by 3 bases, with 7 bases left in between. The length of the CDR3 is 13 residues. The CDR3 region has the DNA TGTGCCAGCAGCTCGCGGGACTACAATGAGCAGTTCTTC. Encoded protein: CASSSRDYNEQFF.

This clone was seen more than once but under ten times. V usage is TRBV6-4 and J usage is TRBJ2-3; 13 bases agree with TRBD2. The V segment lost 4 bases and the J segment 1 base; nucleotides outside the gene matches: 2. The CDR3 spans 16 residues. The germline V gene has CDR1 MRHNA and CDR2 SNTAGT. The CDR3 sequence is CASSGTSGGGTDTQYF. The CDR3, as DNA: TGTGCCAGCAGTGGGACTAGCGGGGGCGGCACAGATACGCAGTATTTT.

CDR3 in amino acids: CASSSTGELADTEAFF. CDR3 coding DNA: TGTGCCAGCAGCTCCACAGGGGAATTAGCGGACACTGAAGCTTTCTTT. This chain joins TRBV11-2 and TRBJ1-1; 7 bases align to TRBD1. Unmatched junction bases numbered 11, after V lost 4 bases and J lost 3 bases. CDR1 is SGHAT, CDR2 FQNNGV, per germline. This CDR3 has 16 amino acids.

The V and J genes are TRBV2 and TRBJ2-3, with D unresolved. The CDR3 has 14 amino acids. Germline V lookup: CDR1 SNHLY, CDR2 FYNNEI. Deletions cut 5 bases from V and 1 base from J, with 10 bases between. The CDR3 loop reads CASSPVYRTDTQYF. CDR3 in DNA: TGTGCCAGCAGTCCGGTCTACCGCACAGATACGCAGTATTTT.

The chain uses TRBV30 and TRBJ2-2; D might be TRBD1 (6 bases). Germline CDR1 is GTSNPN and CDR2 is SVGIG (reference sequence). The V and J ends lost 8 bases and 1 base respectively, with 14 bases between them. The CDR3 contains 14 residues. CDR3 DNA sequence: TGTGCCCTGATTGACAGGAGGAACACCGGGGAGCTGTTTTTT. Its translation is CALIDRRNTGELFF.

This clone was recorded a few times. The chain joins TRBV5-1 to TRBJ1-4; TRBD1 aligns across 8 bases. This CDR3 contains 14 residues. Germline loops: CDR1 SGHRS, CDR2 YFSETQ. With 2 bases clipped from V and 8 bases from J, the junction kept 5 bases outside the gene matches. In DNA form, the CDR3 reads TGCGCCAGCAGCTTCTCAGGGGGCTCGGAAAAACTGTTTTTT. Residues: CASSFSGGSEKLFF.

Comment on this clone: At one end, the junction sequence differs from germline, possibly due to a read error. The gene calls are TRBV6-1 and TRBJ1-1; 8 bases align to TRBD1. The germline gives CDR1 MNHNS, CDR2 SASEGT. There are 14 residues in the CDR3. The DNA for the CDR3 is TGTGCCAGCAGTGAAGCGCTTCAGGGGGCAGGGGGAAGATTT. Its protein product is CASSEALQGAGGRF.

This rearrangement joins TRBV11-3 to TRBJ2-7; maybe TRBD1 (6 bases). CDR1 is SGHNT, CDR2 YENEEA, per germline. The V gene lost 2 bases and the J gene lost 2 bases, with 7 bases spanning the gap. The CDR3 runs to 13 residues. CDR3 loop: CASSLWDTYEQYF. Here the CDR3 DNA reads TGTGCCAGCAGCTTATGGGACACCTACGAGCAGTACTTC.

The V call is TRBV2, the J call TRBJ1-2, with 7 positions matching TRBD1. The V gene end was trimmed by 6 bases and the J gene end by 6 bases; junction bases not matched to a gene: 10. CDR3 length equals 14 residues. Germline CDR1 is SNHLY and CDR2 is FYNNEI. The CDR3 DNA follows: TGTGCCAGCAGCGAGTACAGGGGATATGATGGCTACACCTTC. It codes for CASSEYRGYDGYTF.

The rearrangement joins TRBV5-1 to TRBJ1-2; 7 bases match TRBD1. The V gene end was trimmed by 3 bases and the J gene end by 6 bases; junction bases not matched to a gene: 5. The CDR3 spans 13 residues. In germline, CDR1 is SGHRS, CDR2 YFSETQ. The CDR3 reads CASSYRGLDGYTF. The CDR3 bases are TGCGCCAGCAGCTACAGGGGTCTCGATGGCTACACCTTC.

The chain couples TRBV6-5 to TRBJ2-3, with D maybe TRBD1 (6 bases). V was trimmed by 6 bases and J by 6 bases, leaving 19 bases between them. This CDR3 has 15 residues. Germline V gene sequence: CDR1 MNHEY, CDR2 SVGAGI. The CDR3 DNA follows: TGTGCCAGCAGACGCAGGGACACCCTAGGTGATACGCAGTATTTT. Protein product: CASRRRDTLGDTQYF.

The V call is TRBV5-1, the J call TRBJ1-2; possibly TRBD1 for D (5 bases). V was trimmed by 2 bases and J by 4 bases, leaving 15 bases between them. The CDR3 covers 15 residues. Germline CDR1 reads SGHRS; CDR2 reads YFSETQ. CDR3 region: CASSFSPPGIYGYTF. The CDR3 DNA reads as TGCGCCAGCAGCTTCAGCCCCCCAGGGATCTATGGCTACACCTTC.